The 19 T cell receptor beta chains given below trace back to one sample, sequenced in a study of blood T cell repertoires in COVID-19. TCRdb keeps only in-frame clones here, not all; method: immunoSEQ multiplex PCR. The sample consists of about 65,000 clones, about 83% of them appearing once. Sequencing was performed on peripheral blood. The receptors were gathered from a man in his forties or fifties with COVID-19, enrolled during active disease.

V and J are TRBV11-2 and TRBJ2-1; the D is unclear. V lost 1 base, J lost 3 bases, and 7 bases lay in between. CDR3 length: 14 amino acids. The germline V gene has CDR1 SGHAT and CDR2 FQNNGV. CDR3 bases: TGTGCCAGCAGCTTAGGGGCCAACTACAATGAGCAGTTCTTC. It translates to CASSLGANYNEQFF.

This chain uses TRBV30 with TRBJ2-7; TRBD2 matches 9 bases. The CDR3 length is 13 residues. Per germline, CDR1 GTSNPN and CDR2 SVGIG (reference sequence). The V and J ends lost 3 bases and 6 bases, in that order; junction bases with no gene match: 6. CDR3 bases: TGTGCCTGGAGCGGGACTAGCTCTGGCGAGCAGTACTTC. Protein sequence: CAWSGTSSGEQYF.

The chain has TRBV4-3 and TRBJ2-7, with 12 positions matching TRBD2. CDR1 and CDR2 from the germline V gene are LGHNA and YSLEER. The CDR3 totals 18 residues. The V gene end was trimmed by 0 bases and the J gene end by 4 bases; junction bases not matched to a gene: 10. CDR3 residues: CASSQDLLAGGLPYEQYF. The CDR3 coding sequence is TGCGCCAGCAGCCAAGACCTCCTAGCGGGAGGGCTCCCTTACGAGCAGTACTTC.

The gene calls are TRBV7-2 and TRBJ2-7; D possibly corresponds to TRBD1 (6 bases). Trimming cost V 4 bases and J 3 bases, with 16 bases left between them. The germline gives CDR1 SGHTA, CDR2 FQGNSA. This CDR3 spans 15 amino acids. The CDR3 DNA reads TGTGCCAGCAGCTATCAGGGGCAAGGGCGCTACGAGCAGTACTTC. It translates to CASSYQGQGRYEQYF.

The chain links TRBV6-2 or TRBV6-3 to TRBJ2-1, with D possibly being TRBD2 (5 bases). The ends were cut back, 2 bases at V and 1 base at J, with 12 bases in the middle. Germline CDR1 and CDR2: MNHEY and SVGEGT. The CDR3 covers 16 residues. CDR3 residues: CASSYPSGYSYNEQFF. The CDR3 DNA is TGTGCCAGCAGTTACCCTTCGGGGTATTCCTACAATGAGCAGTTCTTC.

This clone was seen once. The chain employs TRBV7-9 and TRBJ1-2; D unclear. Germline V gene lookup returns CDR1 SEHNR and CDR2 FQNEAQ (reference sequence). The V gene lost 5 bases and the J gene lost 5 bases, with 21 bases spanning the gap. CDR3 length: 16 amino acids. DNA for the CDR3: TGTGCCAGCAGCCGGGCGGAGTCGGGATTTAGGTATGGCTACACCTTC. This codes for CASSRAESGFRYGYTF.

The chain carries TRBV5-4 and TRBJ1-1; the D gene is possibly TRBD1 (5 bases). Trimming shortened V by 0 bases and J by 2 bases, and 14 bases separated the two germline ends. Germline assignment: CDR1 SGHNT and CDR2 YYREEE (reference sequence). The CDR3 runs to 16 residues. CDR3 DNA sequence: TGTGCCAGCAGCTTGGAGGGACTAACGGGAAACACTGAAGCTTTCTTT. Translating it yields CASSLEGLTGNTEAFF.

This sequence joins TRBV5-4 and TRBJ2-4; D gene unclear. V shed 0 bases and J shed 6 bases, with 10 bases lying between them. The CDR3 is 14 residues long. CDR1 and CDR2 from the germline V gene are SGHNT and YYREEE (reference sequence). Written as DNA, the CDR3 is TGTGCCAGCAGCTTGGTAGCAGACTCAAACATTCAGTACTTC. It is translated as CASSLVADSNIQYF. Full variable domain (rest looked up from reference TRBV5-4 and TRBJ2-4): ETGVTQSPTHLIKTRGQQVTLRCSSQSGHNTVSWYQQALGQGPQFIFQYYREEENGRGNFPPRFSGLQFPNYSSELNVNALELDDSALYLCASSLVADSNIQYFGAGTRLSVL.

The chain recombines TRBV7-3 with TRBJ2-1; 8 nucleotides line up with TRBD2. V lost 5 bases and J lost 9; bases outside the gene matches: 12. Germline V gene lookup returns CDR1 SGHTA and CDR2 FQGTGA. The CDR3 is made up of 15 amino acids. CDR3 sequence reads: CASSPLSGSVGEQFF. The CDR3 DNA reads TGTGCCAGCAGCCCCCTGAGCGGGAGCGTCGGTGAGCAGTTCTTC. The whole variable domain, remainder taken from reference TRBV7-3 and TRBJ2-1, is GAGVSQTPSNKVTEKGKYVELRCDPISGHTALYWYRQSLGQGPEFLIYFQGTGAADDSGLPNDRFFAVRPEGSVSTLKIQRTERGDSAVYLCASSPLSGSVGEQFFGPGTRLTVL.

The chain employs TRBV6-5 and TRBJ2-1; TRBD2 matches 7 bases. The CDR3 runs 11 residues. The germline V gene has CDR1 MNHEY and CDR2 SVGAGI. Losses at the gene ends were 7 bases for V and 9 bases for J; bases not matched to a gene: 3. CDR3 sequence: CASTSGGEQFF. Written as DNA, the CDR3 is TGTGCCAGCACCTCGGGAGGTGAGCAGTTCTTC.

The chain uses TRBV2 and TRBJ1-1; D possibly corresponds to TRBD1 (5 bases). The CDR3 is 13 amino acids. Germline values: CDR1 SNHLY, CDR2 FYNNEI. Deletions cut 7 bases from V and 3 bases from J, with 12 bases between. The CDR3 loop is CASTDSRDTEAFF. The CDR3 DNA follows: TGTGCCAGCACTGACAGTCGGGACACTGAAGCTTTCTTT.

The V gene is TRBV2, the J gene TRBJ1-5, with a tentative D call TRBD1 (6 bases). CDR1 and CDR2 from the germline V gene are SNHLY and FYNNEI. Trimming removed 6 bases at V and 1 base at J, with 13 bases between. The CDR3 length is 15 residues. The CDR3 nucleotides are TGTGCCAGCAGAGATGGGACATCAAGCAATCAGCCCCAGCATTTT. Residues: CASRDGTSSNQPQHF.

The V gene is TRBV3-1 (or the pseudogene TRBV3-2), the J gene TRBJ2-7; D call uncertain. Germline V gene data show CDR1 as LGHDT and CDR2 as YNNKEL (reference sequence). The CDR3 consists of 17 residues. Trimming cost V 3 bases and J 0 bases, with 18 bases left between them. The CDR3 DNA is TGTGCCAGCAGCCATCTCGCCATCTACGGTCCCTCCTACGAGCAGTACTTC. This codes for CASSHLAIYGPSYEQYF.

The DNA of the CDR3 is TGTGCCAGCTCACCATTTAGGACTAGCGGGAGCATGGGCGAGCAGTACTTC. This gives the protein CASSPFRTSGSMGEQYF. This chain uses TRBV18 with TRBJ2-7; TRBD2 matches at 13 bases. The germline V gene encodes CDR1 KGHSH and CDR2 LQKENI. This CDR3 spans 17 amino acids. Trimming removed 2 bases from V and 6 bases from J; junction bases left unmatched: 10. The whole variable domain, filled in from reference TRBV18 and TRBJ2-7, reads NAGVMQNPRHLVRRRGQEARLRCSPMKGHSHVYWYRQLPEEGLKFMVYLQKENIIDESGMPKERFSAEFPKEGPSILRIQQVVRGDSAAYFCASSPFRTSGSMGEQYFGPGTRLTVT.

CDR3 protein: CASSPGRQDQAFF. CDR3 in DNA: TGTGCCAGCTCACCAGGCAGACAGGACCAAGCTTTCTTT. The chain combines TRBV18 with TRBJ1-1; D is perhaps TRBD1 (6 bases). Trimming left V 2 bases short and J 9 bases short, with 13 bases between. Germline V gene data show CDR1 as KGHSH and CDR2 as LQKENI. This CDR3 is built from 13 residues.

The gene calls are TRBV3-1 (or the pseudogene TRBV3-2) and TRBJ2-7, with 9 positions matching TRBD1. Germline V CDR1 and CDR2: LGHDT, YNNKEL (reference sequence). The CDR3 is 19 amino acids. Trimming cost V 0 bases and J 5 bases; bases outside gene matches: 17. The CDR3 bases are TGTGCCAGCAGCCAAGATGCGAACAGGGGGCGCCGGGATAGCGACGAGCAGTACTTC. Protein product: CASSQDANRGRRDSDEQYF.

The chain couples TRBV5-4 to TRBJ1-2; TRBD1 might be the D (6 bases). Germline CDR1 reads SGHNT; CDR2 reads YYREEE (reference sequence). Trimming cost V 4 bases and J 3 bases, with 25 bases left between them. This CDR3 is built from 18 residues. CDR3 sequence (DNA): TGTGCCAGCAGCCTTACTCACCGATTGGGACATCCTGACTATGGCTACACCTTC. Amino acid sequence: CASSLTHRLGHPDYGYTF.

This clone has only one observation. This sequence joins TRBV6-2 or TRBV6-3 and TRBJ2-3; D might be TRBD2 (6 bases). CDR1 is MNHEY and CDR2 is SVGEGT in the germline V gene. V was clipped by 4 bases and J by 6 bases, with 26 bases between them. The CDR3 is 18 residues long. The CDR3 DNA reads as TGTGCCAGCAGTTGGGAGCCTACTTCCTCGGAGGAGGGGGATACGCAGTATTTT. It specifies CASSWEPTSSEEGDTQYF.

The CDR3 coding sequence is TGTGCGACCAAGGAGGACGCCGGGGAGCTGTTTTTT. The encoded protein is CATKEDAGELFF. The chain employs TRBV19 and TRBJ2-2; D perhaps matches TRBD2 (5 bases). The CDR3 sequence is 12 residues long. Germline V CDR1 and CDR2: LNHDA, SQIVND (reference sequence).